Below, 2 T cell receptor beta chains from the same sample are listed, as sequenced in a study of blood T cell repertoires in COVID-19. Sequencing was performed with immunoSEQ multiplex PCR; in TCRdb, only in-frame clones are kept and a portion is missing. The data contain approximately 250,000 clones, roughly 86% of them singletons. Material: PBMCs or T cells enriched from blood (not recorded which). These receptors all come from a woman aged 30 to 39 who had recovered from COVID-19.

This rearrangement joins TRBV5-4 to TRBJ1-5; maybe TRBD1 (5 bases). The length of the CDR3 is 15 residues. V gave up 2 bases and J gave up 7 bases, with 16 bases separating them. Germline lookup yields CDR1 SGHNT and CDR2 YYREEE (reference sequence). CDR3 residues: CASSLWGGGGQPQHF. CDR3 nucleotides: TGTGCCAGCAGCTTATGGGGGGGAGGAGGACAGCCCCAGCATTTT.

The V call is TRBV9, the J call TRBJ2-7, with 7 bases lining up with TRBD1. The germline gives CDR1 SGDLS, CDR2 YYNGEE. The CDR3 consists of 15 residues. J gave up 7 bases and V 4 bases, and 14 bases lay outside the gene matches. CDR3 nucleotides: TGTGCCAGCAGCACAACGGACAGGAAATTGAGTGAGCAGTACTTC. This encodes CASSTTDRKLSEQYF.